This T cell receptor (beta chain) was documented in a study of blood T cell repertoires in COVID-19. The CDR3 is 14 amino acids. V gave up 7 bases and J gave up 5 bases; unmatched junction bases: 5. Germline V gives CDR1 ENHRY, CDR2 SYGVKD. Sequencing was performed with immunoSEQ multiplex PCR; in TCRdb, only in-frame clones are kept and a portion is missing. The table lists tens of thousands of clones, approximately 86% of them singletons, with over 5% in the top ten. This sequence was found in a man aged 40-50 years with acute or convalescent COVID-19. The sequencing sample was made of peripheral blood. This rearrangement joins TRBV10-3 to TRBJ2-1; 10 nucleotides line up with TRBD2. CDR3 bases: TGTGCCATCACTGGGACTAGCGACCACAATGAGCAGTTCTTC. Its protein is CAITGTSDHNEQFF.